Listed below are T cell receptor beta chains from one sample, sequenced in a study of blood T cell repertoires in COVID-19. Measured with immunoSEQ multiplex PCR; TCRdb has only the in-frame clones, and not every one. The data contain a few hundred thousand clones, about 82% of them singletons. What was sequenced was peripheral blood. These receptors originate from an elderly man with acute or convalescent COVID-19. Each CDR3 is given with its conserved first and last residue. A D gene is named only where the DNA matches it firmly. A row's size may be missing; if present it is once, few, many or a size class.

CDR3 length: 14
J gene: TRBJ1-1
clone size: few
D gene: -
V gene: TRBV11-2
CDR3 DNA: TGTGCCAGCAGCTCTCAGGGGTTAAACACTGAAGCTTTCTTT
CDR3 protein: CASSSQGLNTEAFF

CDR3 length: 17
J gene: TRBJ1-1
clone size: once
D gene: TRBD1
V gene: TRBV5-4
CDR3 DNA: TGTGCCAGCAGCTTTGGACAGGGGGCCTCGAGGAACACTGAAGCTTTCTTT
CDR3 protein: CASSFGQGASRNTEAFF

CDR3 length: 15
J gene: TRBJ2-1
clone size: -
D gene: TRBD2
V gene: TRBV7-3
CDR3 DNA: TGTGCCAGCAGCATGACTAGCGGGGCCTACAATGAGCAGTTCTTC
CDR3 protein: CASSMTSGAYNEQFF

CDR3 length: 16
J gene: TRBJ2-7
clone size: few
D gene: -
V gene: TRBV7-2
CDR3 DNA: TGTGCCAGCAGCTTGGGGGGGCGCGTTGGGACCTACGAGCAGTACTTC
CDR3 protein: CASSLGGRVGTYEQYF

CDR3 length: 15
J gene: TRBJ1-3
clone size: -
D gene: -
V gene: TRBV5-1
CDR3 DNA: TGCGCCAGCAGCAGCGTCGGCGCCTCTGGAAACACCATATATTTT
CDR3 protein: CASSSVGASGNTIYF

CDR3 length: 15
J gene: TRBJ1-3
clone size: -
D gene: -
V gene: TRBV5-6
CDR3 DNA: TGTGCCAGCAGCTTGGGCAGGGAGGCTGGAAACACCATATATTTT
CDR3 protein: CASSLGREAGNTIYF

CDR3 length: 16
J gene: TRBJ1-5
clone size: once
D gene: TRBD1
V gene: TRBV4-2
CDR3 DNA: TGTGCCAGCAGCCAAGAGCCGACAGGGATGGTACAGCCCCAGCATTTT
CDR3 protein: CASSQEPTGMVQPQHF

CDR3 length: 16
J gene: TRBJ2-3
clone size: -
D gene: TRBD2
V gene: TRBV6-1
CDR3 DNA: TGTGCCAGCAGTGCCCCTAGCGGGGGGCGCACAGATACGCAGTATTTT
CDR3 protein: CASSAPSGGRTDTQYF

CDR3 length: 13
J gene: TRBJ1-6
clone size: -
D gene: TRBD1
V gene: TRBV19
CDR3 DNA: TGTGCCAGTAGTCGGACAGGGCGTTCACCCCTCCACTTT
CDR3 protein: CASSRTGRSPLHF

CDR3 length: 14
J gene: TRBJ2-7
clone size: -
D gene: TRBD1
V gene: TRBV7-2
CDR3 DNA: TGTGCCAGCAGCTTCGGACAGGGGGTGGGAGAGCAGTACTTC
CDR3 protein: CASSFGQGVGEQYF

CDR3 length: 14
J gene: TRBJ2-4
clone size: -
D gene: TRBD2
V gene: TRBV7-2
CDR3 DNA: TGTGCCAGCAGCCTGGGACTAGCCCCGGGGATTCAGTACTTC
CDR3 protein: CASSLGLAPGIQYF

CDR3 length: 17
J gene: TRBJ1-2
clone size: few
D gene: -
V gene: TRBV9
CDR3 DNA: TGTGCCAGCAGCGTAGCTCAGGGGCCGTTGCAGAACTATGGCTACACCTTC
CDR3 protein: CASSVAQGPLQNYGYTF

CDR3 length: 18
J gene: TRBJ2-3
clone size: -
D gene: -
V gene: TRBV7-6
CDR3 DNA: TGTGCCAGCAGCTTATCCCCCCCCGGTGTCGCAGGGGCAGATACGCAGTATTTT
CDR3 protein: CASSLSPPGVAGADTQYF

CDR3 length: 12
J gene: TRBJ1-2
clone size: -
D gene: -
V gene: TRBV3-1/TRBV3-2
CDR3 DNA: TGTGCCAGCAGCCGGGGGGGCGCCGGCTACACCTTC
CDR3 protein: CASSRGGAGYTF

CDR3 length: 13
J gene: TRBJ2-7
clone size: -
D gene: -
V gene: TRBV19
CDR3 DNA: TGTGCCAGTAGTATACAACCTACTAAGGAGCAGTACTTC
CDR3 protein: CASSIQPTKEQYF

CDR3 length: 14
J gene: TRBJ1-1
clone size: -
D gene: -
V gene: TRBV5-1
CDR3 DNA: TGCGCCAGCAGCTTGGGAACGGTTAACACTGAAGCTTTCTTT
CDR3 protein: CASSLGTVNTEAFF

CDR3 length: 14
J gene: TRBJ2-1
clone size: -
D gene: TRBD2
V gene: TRBV11-3
CDR3 DNA: TGTGCCTCCGCAGGTTCGCGGGGGTCAAATGAGCAGTTCTTC
CDR3 protein: CASAGSRGSNEQFF

CDR3 length: 12
J gene: TRBJ2-1
clone size: -
D gene: -
V gene: TRBV11-3
CDR3 DNA: TGTGCCAGCAGTAGGACTACAAGTGAGCAGTTCTTC
CDR3 protein: CASSRTTSEQFF

CDR3 length: 14
J gene: TRBJ2-2
clone size: -
D gene: TRBD2
V gene: TRBV5-1
CDR3 DNA: TGCGCCAGCAGCTTGCGGGAGGAGACCGGGGAGCTGTTTTTT
CDR3 protein: CASSLREETGELFF

CDR3 length: 13
J gene: TRBJ1-2
clone size: -
D gene: -
V gene: TRBV6-2/TRBV6-3
CDR3 DNA: TGTGCCAGCAGTTACGGAGGTGGTATGGGCTACACCTTC
CDR3 protein: CASSYGGGMGYTF

CDR3 length: 17
J gene: TRBJ2-1
clone size: -
D gene: TRBD2
V gene: TRBV19
CDR3 DNA: TGTGCCAGTAGTATAGCCCTCTCTAGCGGGGTGTACAATGAGCAGTTCTTC
CDR3 protein: CASSIALSSGVYNEQFF

CDR3 length: 11
J gene: TRBJ1-1
clone size: once
D gene: -
V gene: TRBV2
CDR3 DNA: TGTGCCAGCAGTTCGTACACTGAAGCTTTCTTT
CDR3 protein: CASSSYTEAFF

CDR3 length: 14
J gene: TRBJ1-4
clone size: -
D gene: -
V gene: TRBV28
CDR3 DNA: TGTGCCAGCAGTCGTCGGACAGTATGGGAAAAACTGTTTTTT
CDR3 protein: CASSRRTVWEKLFF

CDR3 length: 13
J gene: TRBJ1-2
clone size: once
D gene: -
V gene: TRBV12-3/TRBV12-4
CDR3 DNA: TGTGCCAGCAGCCCCGACAGCGTTTATGGCTACACCTTC
CDR3 protein: CASSPDSVYGYTF

CDR3 length: 15
J gene: TRBJ2-7
clone size: -
D gene: TRBD1
V gene: TRBV6-2/TRBV6-3
CDR3 DNA: TGTGCCAGCAGTTATCCTGGGACAGGGTACTACGAGCAGTACTTC
CDR3 protein: CASSYPGTGYYEQYF

CDR3 length: 12
J gene: TRBJ1-1
clone size: -
D gene: -
V gene: TRBV6-5
CDR3 DNA: TGTGCCAGCACCAACGGGATCACTGAAGCTTTCTTT
CDR3 protein: CASTNGITEAFF

CDR3 length: 14
J gene: TRBJ2-1
clone size: -
D gene: TRBD2
V gene: TRBV27
CDR3 DNA: TGTGCCAGCACTGGGGCTAGCGGATACAATGAGCAGTTCTTC
CDR3 protein: CASTGASGYNEQFF

CDR3 length: 14
J gene: TRBJ1-1
clone size: -
D gene: -
V gene: TRBV5-1
CDR3 DNA: TGCGCCAGCAACCCCTCGGGAAGAGGCACTGAAGCTTTCTTT
CDR3 protein: CASNPSGRGTEAFF

CDR3 length: 15
J gene: TRBJ1-5
clone size: -
D gene: -
V gene: TRBV19
CDR3 DNA: TGTGCCAGTAATCCCAGGAGGGCCGCGGGGGAGCCCCAGCATTTT
CDR3 protein: CASNPRRAAGEPQHF

CDR3 length: 17
J gene: TRBJ1-6
clone size: many
D gene: -
V gene: TRBV5-4
CDR3 DNA: TGTGCCAGCAGCCCGGGAGGAGGGCAAATTGATAATTCACCCCTCCACTTT
CDR3 protein: CASSPGGGQIDNSPLHF

CDR3 length: 17
J gene: TRBJ2-2
clone size: -
D gene: TRBD2
V gene: TRBV13
CDR3 DNA: TGTGCCAGCAGCCCGCGGACTAGCGGGCGCTGGTCCGGGGAGCTGTTTTTT
CDR3 protein: CASSPRTSGRWSGELFF

CDR3 length: 16
J gene: TRBJ1-2
clone size: few
D gene: TRBD1
V gene: TRBV19
CDR3 DNA: TGTGCCAGTAGTACGCGACAGGGAACGGGCAACTATGGCTACACCTTC
CDR3 protein: CASSTRQGTGNYGYTF

CDR3 length: 16
J gene: TRBJ2-2
clone size: once
D gene: TRBD2
V gene: TRBV6-6
CDR3 DNA: TGTGCCAGCAGTGTCCCGGGACTAGCGGACACCGGGGAGCTGTTTTTT
CDR3 protein: CASSVPGLADTGELFF

CDR3 length: 15
J gene: TRBJ2-3
clone size: -
D gene: -
V gene: TRBV5-1
CDR3 DNA: TGCGCCAGCAGCTTGCAAAGCCCCGGCACAGATACGCAGTATTTT
CDR3 protein: CASSLQSPGTDTQYF

CDR3 length: 17
J gene: TRBJ2-3
clone size: -
D gene: TRBD1
V gene: TRBV14
CDR3 DNA: TGTGCCAGCAGCCGCCAATCCATCGGACAGGGCTCGTATACGCAGTATTTT
CDR3 protein: CASSRQSIGQGSYTQYF

CDR3 length: 13
J gene: TRBJ1-1
clone size: -
D gene: TRBD1
V gene: TRBV29-1
CDR3 DNA: TGCAGCGCCCCTCGGACAGGATACACTGAAGCTTTCTTT
CDR3 protein: CSAPRTGYTEAFF

CDR3 length: 14
J gene: TRBJ1-1
clone size: few
D gene: -
V gene: TRBV5-1
CDR3 DNA: TGCGCCAGCAGCTTGAATCTTCGGGGGTCTGAAGCTTTCTTT
CDR3 protein: CASSLNLRGSEAFF

CDR3 length: 13
J gene: TRBJ1-1
clone size: once
D gene: -
V gene: TRBV5-1
CDR3 DNA: TGCGCCAGCAGCTTGGACAGGGACACTGAAGCTTTCTTT
CDR3 protein: CASSLDRDTEAFF

CDR3 length: 15
J gene: TRBJ2-5
clone size: -
D gene: TRBD1
V gene: TRBV11-2
CDR3 DNA: TGTGCCAGCAGCTTAGGGGGACAGGGTATGAAGACCCAGTACTTC
CDR3 protein: CASSLGGQGMKTQYF

CDR3 length: 15
J gene: TRBJ2-5
clone size: -
D gene: TRBD1
V gene: TRBV6-2/TRBV6-3
CDR3 DNA: TGTGCCAGCAGTTATGGACAGGCCTTGCAAGAGACCCAGTACTTC
CDR3 protein: CASSYGQALQETQYF

CDR3 length: 18
J gene: TRBJ1-3
clone size: -
D gene: -
V gene: TRBV4-3
CDR3 DNA: TGCGCCAGCAGCCAAGATGCTCCGGGACATGGGTCGGGAAACACCATATATTTT
CDR3 protein: CASSQDAPGHGSGNTIYF

CDR3 length: 14
J gene: TRBJ2-5
clone size: -
D gene: -
V gene: TRBV19
CDR3 DNA: TGTGCCAGTAGTATATCAGGATATGGGGAGACCCAGTACTTC
CDR3 protein: CASSISGYGETQYF

CDR3 length: 16
J gene: TRBJ1-4
clone size: -
D gene: TRBD1
V gene: TRBV3-1/TRBV3-2
CDR3 DNA: TGTGCCAGCAGCCCCCGCAGAAGGGGGCAGGGCGAAAAACTGTTTTTT
CDR3 protein: CASSPRRRGQGEKLFF

CDR3 length: 15
J gene: TRBJ2-7
clone size: -
D gene: TRBD1
V gene: TRBV5-1
CDR3 DNA: TGCGCCAGCAGCGCGGGACAGGTCAGCTCCTACGAGCAGTACTTC
CDR3 protein: CASSAGQVSSYEQYF

CDR3 length: 10
J gene: TRBJ2-5
clone size: once
D gene: -
V gene: TRBV10-1
CDR3 DNA: TGCGCCAGCAGCTGGGACACCCTAGACTTC
CDR3 protein: CASSWDTLDF

CDR3 length: 14
J gene: TRBJ1-5
clone size: -
D gene: -
V gene: TRBV3-1/TRBV3-2
CDR3 DNA: TGTGCCAGCAGCCATCACAGAGATTATCAGCCCCAGCATTTT
CDR3 protein: CASSHHRDYQPQHF